The 8 T cell receptor beta chains given below trace back to one sample, sequenced in a study of regulatory T cells in long-lasting Graves disease. The time point here: newly diagnosed GD, antithyroid drugs for less than 3 months. PBMC-derived RNA was used for the TCR library. Through Arm-PCR of CDR3 regions and iRepertoire HTBI primers, TCR beta libraries were built. One entry per CDR3 protein results from TCRdb running MiXCR on the multiplex PCR reads. The profile shows a few hundred thousand distinct CDR3 sequences, 16% of them singletons. These sequences were also reported in another study, on T cells in Graves' hyperthyroidism and ophthalmopathy.

The sample here was peripheral blood mononuclear cells (PBMCs), taken at new diagnosis, from a patient treated with antithyroid drugs. These receptors were obtained from a man between 40 and 49 years old with Graves disease.

On this clonotype: The germline gene is not matched at one end of the junction; a read error may be the cause. The chain uses TRBV5-1 and TRBJ2-2, with 8 positions matching TRBD1. This CDR3 contains 17 residues. The germline gives CDR1 SGHRS, CDR2 YFSETQ. The CDR3 DNA reads as TGCGCCAGCAGCTTGGTGTGGACAGGGATGAACACCGGGGGGCTGTTTTTT. As protein: CASSLVWTGMNTGGLFF.

V usage is TRBV9 and J usage is TRBJ2-3; 10 nucleotides match TRBD1. This CDR3 comprises 18 residues. V dropped 0 bases and J dropped 2; count of bases not matched to a gene: 9. Germline V gene sequence: CDR1 SGDLS, CDR2 YYNGEE. CDR3 protein: CASSVATGQGEPTDTQYF. DNA for the CDR3: TGTGCCAGCAGCGTAGCTACAGGACAGGGGGAGCCCACAGATACGCAGTATTTT. Using reference TRBV9 and TRBJ2-3 for the parts outside the CDR3, the full variable domain is DSGVTQTPKHLITATGQRVTLRCSPRSGDLSVYWYQQSLDQGLQFLIQYYNGEERAKGNILERFSAQQFPDLHSELNLSSLELGDSALYFCASSVATGQGEPTDTQYFGPGTRLTVL.

The chain is built from TRBV18 and TRBJ1-6; 7 bases map to TRBD1. This CDR3 is 15 amino acids long. V lost 1 base and J lost 8; bases outside the gene matches: 5. Germline lookup yields CDR1 KGHSH and CDR2 LQKENI. CDR3 coding DNA: TGTGCCAGCTCACCACAGGGGGCGGCGGATTCACCCCTCCACTTT. As protein: CASSPQGAADSPLHF.

The genes are TRBV29-1 and TRBJ2-4; no definite D call. The V and J ends lost 2 bases and 6 bases respectively, with 8 bases between them. Germline V gene lookup returns CDR1 SQVTM and CDR2 ANQGSEA. The CDR3 consists of 12 residues. The CDR3 protein is CSVEKASNIQYF. The CDR3 region has the DNA TGCAGCGTTGAAAAGGCCTCAAACATTCAGTACTTC.

This clonotype was picked up many times. The chain is built from TRBV12-3 or TRBV12-4 and TRBJ1-5; D is perhaps TRBD1 (6 bases). Trimming took off 5 bases at V and 6 bases at J, with 20 bases between the two ends. The CDR3 extends over 16 amino acids. Here the CDR3 reads CASSTGGGATGQPQHF. DNA for the CDR3: TGTGCCAGCAGTACGGGTGGGGGGGCAACGGGTCAGCCCCAGCATTTT.

This clonotype showed up many times. This chain links TRBV2 with TRBJ1-5; D is undetermined. The CDR3 is 11 amino acids. Germline-derived CDR1 and CDR2 are SNHLY and FYNNEI. Trimming removed 5 bases at V and 5 bases at J, with 4 bases between. CDR3 loop: CASSIDQPQHF. As DNA, the CDR3 is TGTGCCAGCAGTATTGATCAGCCCCAGCATTTT.

This clonotype was seen many times. This chain connects TRBV10-3 to TRBJ1-3, with D possibly matching TRBD1 (5 bases). The CDR3 has 18 amino acids. V lost 5 bases, J lost 0 bases, and 20 bases lay in between. Germline CDR1 ENHRY, CDR2 SYGVKD. CDR3 region: CAISPHGEGPVSGNTIYF. For the CDR3, the DNA is TGTGCCATCAGTCCCCATGGTGAGGGGCCCGTCTCTGGAAACACCATATATTTT.

This clonotype was seen at least ten times. This chain connects TRBV5-1 to TRBJ1-1, with D maybe TRBD1 (6 bases). The V and J ends lost 4 bases and 1 base respectively, with 17 bases between them. The CDR3 spans 16 residues. Germline V gene data show CDR1 as SGHRS and CDR2 as YFSETQ. CDR3 sequence reads: CASSTDPGVGNTEAFF. CDR3 coding DNA: TGCGCCAGCAGCACGGACCCAGGGGTAGGGAACACTGAAGCTTTCTTT.